One T cell receptor beta chain is described in this entry. This sample was taken from a study of T-cell reconstitution after alpha-beta-depleted transplantation in children. The V gene end was trimmed by 3 bases and the J gene end by 3 bases; junction bases not matched to a gene: 5. Germline CDR1 MDHEN, CDR2 SYDVKM. The CDR3 extends over 14 amino acids. It was with unique molecular identifiers that the TCRbeta library was prepared. TCRdb analysed the PCR reads with MiXCR anew, one entry per CDR3 protein. The profile covers about 90,000 distinct CDR3 sequences, with about 16% appearing a single time and about 18% taken by the ten largest.

The chain has TRBV28 and TRBJ2-7, with 7 bases aligning to TRBD2. The source is a male patient aged 2 to 9 who had a stem cell transplant for acute lymphoblastic leukemia, so the T cells may come from the graft donor. The sample in question was PBMCs, mostly from graft donor cells, obtained 180 days after TCRalphabeta/CD19-depleted stem cell transplant. CDR3 sequence reads: CASSFPASGYEQYF. The CDR3 region has the DNA TGTGCCAGCAGTTTCCCGGCTAGCGGCTACGAGCAGTACTTC.